The 20 T cell receptor beta chains presented below share a single source sample, sequenced in a study of blood T cells in healthy people across ages. A second roughly 7 to 12 cycle PCR used barcoded and J-beta primers. TCRdb re-called the 5' RACE reads through MiXCR, storing one row per CDR3 protein. The sample yields about 840,000 distinct CDR3 sequences, about 28% seen once. These data were also reused for a study on T cells of mothers and their children.

The sample was blood. These receptors came from a middle-aged woman in good health.

This clonotype was seen once. The J gene is TRBJ1-4, the V gene TRBV6-1; TRBD1 might be the D (5 bases). Germline CDR1 reads MNHNS; CDR2 reads SASEGT. The CDR3 consists of 16 residues. Trimming cost V 4 bases and J 4 bases, with 16 bases left between them. The CDR3 DNA sequence: TGTGCCAGCAGTGGAAACGGGGGAGGGGATAATGAAAAACTGTTTTTT. It specifies CASSGNGGGDNEKLFF.

This clonotype was observed at least ten times. This CDR3 reads CASSRRRDGYTF. The CDR3 region has the DNA TGTGCCAGCAGTCGTAGGAGGGATGGCTACACCTTC. The chain links TRBV6-5 to TRBJ1-2, with D unclear. There are 12 residues in the CDR3. The germline V gene encodes CDR1 MNHEY and CDR2 SVGAGI. V lost 5 bases, J lost 6 bases, and 10 bases lay in between.

Ten or more counts support this clonotype. The chain joins TRBV20-1 to TRBJ1-2; tentative D call: TRBD1 (5 bases). The V end lost 6 bases, the J end lost 1 base, and 12 bases lay between the germline ends. Germline loops: CDR1 DFQATT, CDR2 SNEGSKA (reference sequence). The CDR3 extends over 13 amino acids. Written as DNA, the CDR3 is TGCAGTGCCGTTAGGGGACTTAACTATGGCTACACCTTC. This codes for CSAVRGLNYGYTF.

The V and J genes are TRBV9 and TRBJ2-7; 8 bases are a match to TRBD1. The CDR3 consists of 15 residues. V was clipped by 0 bases and J by 5 bases; unmatched bases: 7. CDR1 and CDR2 (germline): SGDLS, YYNGEE. CDR3 sequence (DNA): TGTGCCAGCAGCGTAGTGCCAGGGGGCGCCGACGAGCAGTACTTC. Protein sequence: CASSVVPGGADEQYF.

J is TRBJ2-7 and V is TRBV3-1; 8 nucleotides align to TRBD1. Trimming at V came to 3 bases and at J to 6 bases, leaving 10 bases not matched to a gene. In germline, CDR1 is LGHDT, CDR2 YNNKEL (reference sequence). The CDR3 is made up of 15 amino acids. CDR3 DNA: TGTGCCAGCAGCCACCACGACAGGGGTGGCGGCGAGCAGTACTTC. Protein product: CASSHHDRGGGEQYF.

This clonotype was detected ten times or more. The chain links TRBV29-1 to TRBJ2-7; TRBD1 matches at 8 bases. CDR1 and CDR2 from the germline V gene are SQVTM and ANQGSEA. The CDR3 loop spans 12 amino acids. V trimming: 2 bases; J trimming: 9 bases; junction bases outside the gene matches: 6. The CDR3 is CSVETQGAGQYF. In DNA form, the CDR3 reads TGCAGCGTTGAAACCCAGGGGGCAGGGCAGTACTTC.

In its sample, this clonotype was seen a few times. The chain uses TRBV7-2 and TRBJ1-1; the D gene is possibly TRBD1 (6 bases). The CDR3 contains 17 residues. Between the trimmed V and J ends, which lost 5 bases and 5 bases, there was a span of 24 bases. Germline CDR1 is SGHTA and CDR2 is FQGNSA. The DNA for the CDR3 is TGTGCCAGCAGCCCTTCCTCGGGGGGGCGCTTTTTGACTGAAGCTTTCTTT. It encodes CASSPSSGGRFLTEAFF.

A note on this clonotype: A junction boundary mismatches the germline segment, possibly from a read error. This chain uses TRBV7-3 with TRBJ2-3; 10 nucleotides agree with TRBD2. The CDR3 consists of 16 residues. The germline V gene has CDR1 SGHTA and CDR2 FQGTGA. The CDR3 DNA follows: TGTGCCGGCAGCCCCGAGCGGGGGGGCCCAACAGATACGCAGTATTTT. It is translated as CAGSPERGGPTDTQYF. The full variable domain, in which reference TRBV7-3 and TRBJ2-3 provide the parts outside the CDR3, is GAGVSQTPSNKVTEKGKYVELRCDPISGHTALYWYRQSLGQGPEFLIYFQGTGAADDSGLPNDRFFAVRPEGSVSTLKIQRTERGDSAVYLCAGSPERGGPTDTQYFGPGTRLTVL.

In its sample, this clonotype was seen many times. This chain uses TRBV3-1 with TRBJ1-2; D remains ambiguous. Germline V gene lookup returns CDR1 LGHDT and CDR2 YNNKEL (reference sequence). Trimming stripped 5 bases from V and 6 bases from J, with 7 bases between. This CDR3 region has 11 residues. CDR3 sequence (DNA): TGTGCCAGCAGCTCGTCCCATGGCTACACCTTC. Translated, it gives CASSSSHGYTF.

Details on this clonotype: The junction shows a germline mismatch at one end, possibly a read error. The chain is built from TRBV15 and TRBJ1-1; 9 bases fit TRBD1. This CDR3 has 14 residues. In germline, CDR1 is LNHNV, CDR2 YYDKDF (reference sequence). The CDR3 DNA follows: TGTACCACTACAGGGGGCCGGGGGAACACTGAAGCTTTCTTT. Amino acids: CTTTGGRGNTEAFF.

A few counts support this clonotype. The CDR3 DNA follows: TGCAGCGTTGAAGATCGGATCCGTATTAGCACAGATACGCAGTATTTT. Its protein product is CSVEDRIRISTDTQYF. The rearrangement uses TRBV29-1 and TRBJ2-3; unclear D gene. This CDR3 has 16 residues. The germline CDR1 and CDR2 sequences are SQVTM and ANQGSEA. Trimming left V 0 bases short and J 0 bases short, with 13 bases between.

Of note for this clonotype: This could be a read error, since a much larger clone is one nucleotide away. The chain employs TRBV11-2 and TRBJ1-1, with D possibly matching TRBD1 (5 bases). Germline V gene sequence: CDR1 SGHAT, CDR2 FQNNGV. This CDR3 contains 14 residues. With 4 bases removed from V and 4 bases from J, the gap between germline ends came to 13 bases. CDR3 nucleotide sequence: TGTGCCAGCAGCTCGTTAGCCGGGACCACTGAAGCTTTCTTT. Translation gives CASSSLAGTTEAFF.

The rearrangement joins TRBV3-1 to TRBJ1-1; 10 bases fit TRBD1. CDR3 length equals 15 residues. CDR1 is LGHDT and CDR2 is YNNKEL in the germline V gene (reference sequence). V trimming: 6 bases; J trimming: 1 base; junction bases outside the gene matches: 5. In DNA, the CDR3 is TGTGCCAGCAGTGACAGGGGGCATTGGAACACTGAAGCTTTCTTT. Amino acids: CASSDRGHWNTEAFF. Using reference TRBV3-1 and TRBJ1-1 for the parts outside the CDR3, the full variable domain is DTAVSQTPKYLVTQMGNDKSIKCEQNLGHDTMYWYKQDSKKFLKIMFSYNNKELIINETVPNRFSPKSPDKAHLNLHINSLELGDSAVYFCASSDRGHWNTEAFFGQGTRLTVV.

Notes on this clonotype: Given the absence of the conserved phenylalanine or tryptophan at the CDR3 end, a read error is likely. This chain links TRBV9 with TRBJ2-7; TRBD1 agrees at 7 bases. This CDR3 contains 15 residues. V lost 4 bases and J lost 2; bases outside the gene matches: 9. CDR1 is SGDLS and CDR2 is YYNGEE in the germline V gene. CDR3 sequence: CASSLETGATYEQYL. CDR3 sequence (DNA): TGTGCCAGCAGCTTAGAAACAGGGGCCACCTACGAGCAGTACCTC.

This clonotype was observed many times. The rearrangement links TRBV5-1 to TRBJ2-6; the D gene is possibly TRBD2 (6 bases). Trimming took 5 bases from V and 0 from J, leaving 18 bases between them. In germline, CDR1 is SGHRS, CDR2 YFSETQ. This CDR3 has 18 residues. The CDR3 protein is CASSPGGVSNSGANVLTF. The CDR3 DNA is TGCGCCAGCAGTCCCGGGGGAGTTTCCAACTCTGGGGCCAACGTCCTGACTTTC.

The chain links TRBV28 to TRBJ2-7; either TRBD1 or TRBD2 may supply D (5 bases each). Germline assignment: CDR1 MDHEN and CDR2 SYDVKM. Between the trimmed V and J ends, which lost 8 bases and 2 bases, there was a span of 13 bases. The CDR3 has 13 amino acids. The CDR3 nucleotides are TGTGCCAGCGGGGACGCCCCGACCTACGAGCAGTACTTC. As protein: CASGDAPTYEQYF.

The chain is built from TRBV7-2 and TRBJ1-5; unclear D gene. The CDR3 spans 13 residues. The germline V gene has CDR1 SGHTA and CDR2 FQGNSA. Trimming shortened V by 5 bases and J by 1 base, and 6 bases separated the two germline ends. CDR3 amino acids: CASSTQSNQPQHF. CDR3 nucleotide sequence: TGTGCCAGCAGCACGCAGAGCAATCAGCCCCAGCATTTT.

V and J are TRBV9 and TRBJ2-2; the match to TRBD2 covers 9 bases. The V gene's germline CDR1 is SGDLS and CDR2 YYNGEE. The trim removed 5 bases at V and 3 bases at J, leaving 5 bases unmatched. The CDR3 covers 15 residues. The CDR3 reads CASRSGGTYTGELFF. In DNA, the CDR3 is TGTGCCAGCAGGAGCGGGGGGACATACACCGGGGAGCTGTTTTTT.

In this sample, this clonotype turned up a few times. The genes are TRBV29-1 and TRBJ1-2, with D tentatively TRBD1 (6 bases). Germline loops: CDR1 SQVTM, CDR2 ANQGSEA. V lost 6 bases, J lost 3 bases, and 20 bases lay in between. This CDR3 region has 15 residues. The CDR3 nucleotides are TGCAGCGTCCCCTCCGCACAGGGCAACTACTATGGCTACACCTTC. Translation: CSVPSAQGNYYGYTF.

This clonotype was counted a few times. The chain employs TRBV28 and TRBJ1-5; no clear D. The CDR3 has 12 residues. Trimming took 7 bases from V and 4 from J, leaving 8 bases between them. In germline, CDR1 is MDHEN, CDR2 SYDVKM. CDR3 sequence reads: CASTLQNQPQHF. CDR3 bases: TGTGCCAGCACCCTTCAGAATCAGCCCCAGCATTTT.